Listed below are T cell receptor beta chains from one sample, sequenced in a study of T cells in Graves' hyperthyroidism and ophthalmopathy. TCRdb ran MiXCR on the multiplex PCR reads and lists one entry per CDR3 protein. This table holds about 520,000 distinct CDR3 sequences, roughly 24% found once. Material for sequencing was blood. These receptor sequences come from a woman aged 25 to 39 with Graves' ophthalmopathy. Each CDR3 is given with its conserved first and last residue. Each record gives: V gene, clone size, J gene, D gene, CDR3 protein, CDR3 DNA. The D gene is left open where the match is weak. Clone size is not always given. Where it is, it says once, few, many or a class for expanded clones.

>TRBV10-3|NA|TRBJ2-5|TRBD2
CAISEPGLAGGVETQYF
TGTGCCATCAGTGAACCGGGACTAGCGGGAGGGGTGGAGACCCAGTACTTC
>TRBV29-1|many|TRBJ1-2|NA
CSVQGNYGYTF
TGCAGCGTCCAGGGGAACTATGGCTACACCTTC
>TRBV20-1|many|TRBJ2-7|TRBD2
CSADSGTRDSEQYF
TGCAGTGCTGACTCCGGGACTAGGGACTCCGAGCAGTACTTC
>TRBV6-2/TRBV6-3|NA|TRBJ2-3|TRBD2
CASGTSVGDTQYF
TGTGCCAGTGGGACTAGCGTGGGAGATACGCAGTATTTT
>TRBV14|many|TRBJ1-1|NA
CASSQERGLPEAFF
TGTGCCAGCAGCCAAGAGCGGGGGCTCCCTGAAGCTTTCTTT
>TRBV12-3/TRBV12-4|many|TRBJ2-2|NA
CASSMGRFTRELFF
TGTGCCAGCAGCATGGGACGTTTCACCAGGGAGCTGTTTTTT
>TRBV15|few|TRBJ2-7|NA
CATSRDKGLSYEQYF
TGTGCCACCAGCAGAGACAAGGGCCTTTCCTACGAGCAGTACTTC
>TRBV6-7|many|TRBJ2-7|NA
CASSSPGPNSYEQYF
TGTGCCAGCAGCTCACCGGGACCGAACTCCTACGAGCAGTACTTC
>TRBV2|many|TRBJ2-7|NA
CASSEAEVAPGQQYF
TGTGCCAGCAGTGAAGCGGAGGTGGCCCCCGGCCAGCAGTACTTC
>TRBV5-1|NA|TRBJ2-7|TRBD2
CASSPGTSGRVRSYEQYF
TGCGCCAGCAGCCCCGGGACTAGCGGGAGAGTTCGGTCCTACGAGCAGTACTTC
>TRBV11-3|NA|TRBJ1-1|NA
CASSLDGGPEAFF
TGTGCCAGCAGCTTAGACGGGGGGCCTGAAGCTTTCTTT
>TRBV25-1|NA|TRBJ1-1|NA
CASSAQAMNSEAFF
TGTGCCAGCAGTGCGCAGGCGATGAACTCTGAAGCTTTCTTT
>TRBV19|NA|TRBJ1-1|TRBD1
CASSTGQGPNTEAFF
TGTGCCAGTAGTACAGGACAGGGGCCGAACACTGAAGCTTTCTTT
>TRBV6-5|few|TRBJ2-2|NA
CASSYSRGATGELFF
TGTGCCAGCAGTTACTCGAGGGGCGCGACCGGGGAGCTGTTTTTT
>TRBV2|NA|TRBJ2-7|NA
CASSAGPSYEQYF
TGTGCCAGCAGTGCGGGACCAAGCTACGAGCAGTACTTC
>TRBV6-5|many|TRBJ2-2|TRBD2
CASSYSAASGDTGELVF
TGTGCCAGCAGTTACTCTGCGGCTAGCGGGGACACCGGGGAGCTGGTTTTT
>TRBV27|many|TRBJ1-2|NA
CASSFRQEYGYTF
TGTGCCAGCAGTTTTAGGCAGGAGTATGGCTACACCTTC
>TRBV2|many|TRBJ1-5|NA
CASSVWQGNNQPQHF
TGTGCCAGCAGTGTGTGGCAGGGTAACAATCAGCCCCAGCATTTT
>TRBV5-1|NA|TRBJ1-1|TRBD1
CASSFQTGATEAFF
TGCGCCAGCAGCTTTCAGACAGGGGCGACTGAAGCTTTCTTT
>TRBV20-1|many|TRBJ1-1|NA
CSARGGTEAFF
TGCAGTGCCCGGGGGGGGACTGAAGCTTTCTTT
>TRBV6-1|many|TRBJ1-2|TRBD1
CAIRQGHYGYTF
TGTGCCATACGACAGGGACACTATGGCTACACCTTC
>TRBV7-6|many|TRBJ2-7|TRBD1
CASSRDRENYEQYF
TGTGCCAGCAGCCGGGACAGGGAAAACTACGAGCAGTACTTC
>TRBV20-1|many|TRBJ1-5|TRBD1
CSASQGYGNQPQHF
TGCAGTGCTTCACAGGGGTATGGCAATCAGCCCCAGCATTTT
>TRBV6-5|NA|TRBJ2-5|NA
CASSYGPNGERRETQYF
TGTGCCAGCAGTTACGGGCCTAACGGGGAACGGAGAGAGACCCAGTACTTC